What follows are 5 T cell receptor beta chains derived from one specimen sequenced in a study of blood T cell repertoires in COVID-19 (dated by TCRdb to about 2020). Library prep was done by the immunoSEQ multiplex PCR assay. The clones in this table, taken by TCRdb from immuneACCESS, are in-frame only. Not every clone is retained; where verified, under half of the shortfall comes from an unresolved V gene, and the cause of the rest is unknown. Across this sample there are 470,000 or so clones, with 87% seen only once. The ten largest account for around 1.8% of the sample. The material sequenced was PBMCs or T cells enriched from blood (not recorded which). These receptors all stem from a woman younger than 35 with acute COVID-19.

The chain links TRBV6-2 or TRBV6-3 to TRBJ2-2, with 8 bases lining up with TRBD2. Germline V gene sequence: CDR1 MNHEY, CDR2 SVGEGT. The CDR3 loop spans 15 amino acids. After removal of 4 bases from V and 6 bases from J, the junction contained 7 bases not matched to a gene. The CDR3 nucleotides read TGTGCCAGCAGTTCATTAGCGGGGAAGGCCGGGGAGCTGTTTTTT. It is translated as CASSSLAGKAGELFF.

This clone appeared once. The J gene is TRBJ1-1, the V gene TRBV9; 8 bases line up with TRBD1. V shed 0 bases, J shed 1 base, and the junction held 2 bases outside the gene matches. The CDR3 length is 15 residues. Germline V gene lookup returns CDR1 SGDLS and CDR2 YYNGEE. The CDR3 region has the DNA TGTGCCAGCAGCGTAGAAGGGACAGGGAACACTGAAGCTTTCTTT. Translation gives CASSVEGTGNTEAFF.

The chain carries TRBV3-1 (or the pseudogene TRBV3-2) and TRBJ1-3; TRBD1 is a possible D gene (5 bases). CDR1 is LGHDT, CDR2 YNNKEL, per germline (reference sequence). With 1 base removed from V and 3 bases from J, the gap between germline ends came to 10 bases. CDR3 size: 15 residues. CDR3: CASSQGQGGGNTIYF. CDR3 nucleotides: TGTGCCAGCAGCCAAGGGCAGGGTGGTGGAAACACCATATATTTT.

The chain employs TRBV27 and TRBJ2-3; 7 bases fit TRBD1. There are 15 residues in the CDR3. J gave up 3 bases and V 5 bases, and 8 bases lay outside the gene matches. Germline CDR1 reads MNHEY; CDR2 reads SMNVEV (reference sequence). The CDR3 spells CASSPWTGNTDTQYF. The CDR3 DNA follows: TGTGCCAGCAGTCCGTGGACAGGTAATACAGATACGCAGTATTTT.

The chain carries TRBV27 and TRBJ2-7; TRBD2 matches at 10 bases. Germline V gives CDR1 MNHEY, CDR2 SMNVEV (reference sequence). V lost 4 bases, J lost 0 bases, and 6 bases stayed unmatched. The CDR3 length is 16 residues. For the CDR3, the DNA is TGTGCCAGCAGTTCGATAGCGGGAGGTAACTCCTACGAGCAGTACTTC. Translated, it gives CASSSIAGGNSYEQYF.